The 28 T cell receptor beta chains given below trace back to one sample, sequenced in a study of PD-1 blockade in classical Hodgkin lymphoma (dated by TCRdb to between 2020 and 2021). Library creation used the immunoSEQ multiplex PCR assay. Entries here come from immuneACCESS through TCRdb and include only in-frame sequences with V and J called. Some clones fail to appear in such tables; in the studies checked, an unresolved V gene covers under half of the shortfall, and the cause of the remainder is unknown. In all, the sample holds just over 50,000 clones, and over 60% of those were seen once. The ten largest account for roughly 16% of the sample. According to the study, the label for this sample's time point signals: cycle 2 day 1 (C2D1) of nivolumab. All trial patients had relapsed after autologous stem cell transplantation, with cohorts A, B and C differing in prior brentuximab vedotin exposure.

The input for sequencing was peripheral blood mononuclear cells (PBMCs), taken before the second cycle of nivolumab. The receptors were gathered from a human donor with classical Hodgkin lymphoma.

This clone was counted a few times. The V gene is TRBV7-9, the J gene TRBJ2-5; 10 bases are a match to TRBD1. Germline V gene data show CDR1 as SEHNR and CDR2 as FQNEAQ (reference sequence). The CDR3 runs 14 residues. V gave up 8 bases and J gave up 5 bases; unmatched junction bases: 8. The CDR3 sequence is CASADRGLEETQYF. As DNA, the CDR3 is TGTGCCAGCGCCGACAGGGGGCTTGAGGAGACCCAGTACTTC.

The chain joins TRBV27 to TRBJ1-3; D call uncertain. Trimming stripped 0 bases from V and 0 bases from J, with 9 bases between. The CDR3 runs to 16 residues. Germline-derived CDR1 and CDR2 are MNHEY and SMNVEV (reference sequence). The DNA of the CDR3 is TGTGCCAGCAGTTTATCCTCGGGCAGCTCTGGAAACACCATATATTTT. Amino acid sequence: CASSLSSGSSGNTIYF.

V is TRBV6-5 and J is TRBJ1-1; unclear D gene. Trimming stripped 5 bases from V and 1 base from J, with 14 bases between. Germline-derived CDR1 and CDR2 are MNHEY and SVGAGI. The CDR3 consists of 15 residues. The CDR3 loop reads CASSTGTLPNTEAFF. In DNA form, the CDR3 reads TGTGCCAGCAGTACTGGTACCCTACCGAACACTGAAGCTTTCTTT.

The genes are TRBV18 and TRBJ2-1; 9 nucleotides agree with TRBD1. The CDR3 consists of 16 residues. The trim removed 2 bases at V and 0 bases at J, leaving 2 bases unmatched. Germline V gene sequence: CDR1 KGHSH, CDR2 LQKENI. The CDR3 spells CASSPGQGTSYNEQFF. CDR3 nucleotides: TGTGCCAGCTCACCAGGACAGGGGACCTCCTACAATGAGCAGTTCTTC.

The CDR3 coding sequence is TGTGCCAGCAGTGTCGCCGGGACAGGCCTCGGCTACACCTTC. Amino acids: CASSVAGTGLGYTF. This chain uses TRBV25-1 with TRBJ1-2; TRBD1 matches at 8 bases. The germline gives CDR1 MGHDK, CDR2 SYGVNS. Trimming removed 4 bases from V and 8 bases from J; junction bases left unmatched: 9. This CDR3 is 14 amino acids long.

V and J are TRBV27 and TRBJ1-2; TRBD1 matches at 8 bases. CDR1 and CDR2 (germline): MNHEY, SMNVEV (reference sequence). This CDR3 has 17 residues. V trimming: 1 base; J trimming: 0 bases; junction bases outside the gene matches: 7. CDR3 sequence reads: CASSLFWDRNTNYGYTF. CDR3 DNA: TGTGCCAGCAGTTTATTCTGGGACAGGAACACTAACTATGGCTACACCTTC.

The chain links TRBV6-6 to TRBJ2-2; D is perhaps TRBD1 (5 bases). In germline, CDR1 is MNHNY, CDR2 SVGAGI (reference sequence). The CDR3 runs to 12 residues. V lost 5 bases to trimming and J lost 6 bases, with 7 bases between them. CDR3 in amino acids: CASSSRAGELFF. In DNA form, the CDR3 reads TGTGCCAGCAGTAGCAGGGCCGGGGAGCTGTTTTTT.

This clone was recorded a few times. The CDR3 region is CAWRGAGGVNEQFF. The DNA of the CDR3 is TGTGCCTGGAGGGGAGCGGGAGGGGTGAATGAGCAGTTCTTC. The chain combines TRBV30 with TRBJ2-1; 10 positions agree with TRBD2. CDR3 size: 14 residues. The junction had 6 bases not matched to a gene; V was cut back by 3 bases and J by 7 bases. The germline gives CDR1 GTSNPN, CDR2 SVGIG (reference sequence). The full variable domain, in which reference TRBV30 and TRBJ2-1 provide the parts outside the CDR3, is SQTIHQWPATLVQPVGSPLSLECTVEGTSNPNLYWYRQAAGRGLQLLFYSVGIGQISSEVPQNLSASRPQDRQFILSSKKLLLSDSGFYLCAWRGAGGVNEQFFGPGTRLTVL.

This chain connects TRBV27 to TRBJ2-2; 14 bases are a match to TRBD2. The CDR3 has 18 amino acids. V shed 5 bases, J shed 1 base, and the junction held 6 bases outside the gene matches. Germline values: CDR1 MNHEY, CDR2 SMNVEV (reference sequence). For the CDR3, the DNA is TGTGCCAGCAGTCCACCCGGGACTAGCGGGAGGAACACCGGGGAGCTGTTTTTT. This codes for CASSPPGTSGRNTGELFF.

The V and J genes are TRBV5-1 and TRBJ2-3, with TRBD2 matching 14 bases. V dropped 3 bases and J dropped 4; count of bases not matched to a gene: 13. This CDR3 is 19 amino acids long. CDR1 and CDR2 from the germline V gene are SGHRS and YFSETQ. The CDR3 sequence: CASSSSGGTSGRGPDTQYF. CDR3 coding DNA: TGCGCCAGCAGCTCCTCTGGCGGGACTAGCGGGAGAGGGCCAGATACGCAGTATTTT.

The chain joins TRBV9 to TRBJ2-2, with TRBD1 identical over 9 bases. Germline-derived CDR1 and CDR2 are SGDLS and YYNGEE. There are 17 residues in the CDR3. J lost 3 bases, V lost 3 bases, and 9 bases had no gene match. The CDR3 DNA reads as TGTGCCAGCAGCGCCGCACCGGGACAGGGCCACACCGGGGAGCTGTTTTTT. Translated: CASSAAPGQGHTGELFF.

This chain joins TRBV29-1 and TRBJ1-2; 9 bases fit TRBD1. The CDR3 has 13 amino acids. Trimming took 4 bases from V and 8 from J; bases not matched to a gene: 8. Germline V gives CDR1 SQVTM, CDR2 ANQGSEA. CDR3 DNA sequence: TGCAGCGTTGGGTTACAGGGGGCGTTAGGCTACACCTTC. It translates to CSVGLQGALGYTF.

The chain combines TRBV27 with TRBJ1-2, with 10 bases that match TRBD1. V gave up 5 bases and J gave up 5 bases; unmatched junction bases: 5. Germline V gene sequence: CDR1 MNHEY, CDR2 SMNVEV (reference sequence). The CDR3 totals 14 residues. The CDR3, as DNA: TGTGCCAGCAGTCCAGGGACAGGGGCTTATGGCTACACCTTC. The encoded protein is CASSPGTGAYGYTF.

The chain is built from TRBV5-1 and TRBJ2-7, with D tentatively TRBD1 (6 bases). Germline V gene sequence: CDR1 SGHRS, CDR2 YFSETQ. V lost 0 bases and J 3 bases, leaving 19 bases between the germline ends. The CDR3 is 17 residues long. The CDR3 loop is CASSLVPTGQSVYEQYF. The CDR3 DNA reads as TGCGCCAGCAGCTTGGTACCGACAGGCCAAAGCGTCTACGAGCAGTACTTC. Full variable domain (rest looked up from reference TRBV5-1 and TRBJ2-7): KAGVTQTPRYLIKTRGQQVTLSCSPISGHRSVSWYQQTPGQGLQFLFEYFSETQRNKGNFPGRFSGRQFSNSRSEMNVSTLELGDSALYLCASSLVPTGQSVYEQYFGPGTRLTVT.

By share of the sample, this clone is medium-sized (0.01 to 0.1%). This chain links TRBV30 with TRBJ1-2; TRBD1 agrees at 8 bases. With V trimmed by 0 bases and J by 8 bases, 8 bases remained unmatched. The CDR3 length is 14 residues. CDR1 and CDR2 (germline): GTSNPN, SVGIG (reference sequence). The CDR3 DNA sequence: TGTGCCTGGAGTGTTCTGACAGGGGCGGAAGGCTACACCTTC. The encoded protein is CAWSVLTGAEGYTF. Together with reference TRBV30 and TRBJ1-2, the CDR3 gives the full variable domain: SQTIHQWPATLVQPVGSPLSLECTVEGTSNPNLYWYRQAAGRGLQLLFYSVGIGQISSEVPQNLSASRPQDRQFILSSKKLLLSDSGFYLCAWSVLTGAEGYTFGSGTRLTVV.

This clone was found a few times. The CDR3 nucleotides read TGTGCCAGCAGCGCGTTGACAACACCGAACACTGAAGCTTTCTTT. Amino acids: CASSALTTPNTEAFF. This rearrangement joins TRBV9 to TRBJ1-1, with D uncertain. Per germline, CDR1 SGDLS and CDR2 YYNGEE. V gave up 3 bases and J gave up 1 base, with 13 bases separating them. This CDR3 has 15 residues.

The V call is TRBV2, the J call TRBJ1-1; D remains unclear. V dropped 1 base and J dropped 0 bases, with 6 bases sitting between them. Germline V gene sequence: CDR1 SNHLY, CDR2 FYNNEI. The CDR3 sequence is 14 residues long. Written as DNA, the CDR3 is TGTGCCAGCAGTGAAGGTCTACTGAACACTGAAGCTTTCTTT. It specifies CASSEGLLNTEAFF.

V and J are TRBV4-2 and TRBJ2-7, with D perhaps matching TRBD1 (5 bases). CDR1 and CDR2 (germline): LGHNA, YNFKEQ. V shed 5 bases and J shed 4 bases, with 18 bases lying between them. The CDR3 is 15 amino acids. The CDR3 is CASSARSQGGYEQYF. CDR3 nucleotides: TGTGCCAGCAGCGCCCGTAGCCAGGGTGGGTACGAGCAGTACTTC.

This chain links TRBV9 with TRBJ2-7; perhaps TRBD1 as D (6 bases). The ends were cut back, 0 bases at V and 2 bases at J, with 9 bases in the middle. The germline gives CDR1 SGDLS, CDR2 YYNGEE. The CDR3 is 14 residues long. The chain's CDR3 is CASSVAQGPYEQYF. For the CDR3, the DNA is TGTGCCAGCAGCGTAGCACAGGGTCCCTACGAGCAGTACTTC.

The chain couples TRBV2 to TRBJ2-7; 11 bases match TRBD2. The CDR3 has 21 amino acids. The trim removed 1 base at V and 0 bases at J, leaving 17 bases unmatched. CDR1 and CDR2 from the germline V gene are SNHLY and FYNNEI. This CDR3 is CASSEEGGLFRLAGSSYEQYF. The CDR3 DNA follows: TGTGCCAGCAGTGAAGAGGGGGGGTTATTTCGACTAGCGGGAAGCTCCTACGAGCAGTACTTC.

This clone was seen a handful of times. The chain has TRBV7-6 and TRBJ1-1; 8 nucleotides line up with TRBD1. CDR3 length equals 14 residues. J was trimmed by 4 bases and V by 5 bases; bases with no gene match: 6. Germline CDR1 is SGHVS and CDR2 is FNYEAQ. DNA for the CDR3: TGTGCCAGCAGCGGTACAGGGGGTAGCACTGAAGCTTTCTTT. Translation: CASSGTGGSTEAFF.

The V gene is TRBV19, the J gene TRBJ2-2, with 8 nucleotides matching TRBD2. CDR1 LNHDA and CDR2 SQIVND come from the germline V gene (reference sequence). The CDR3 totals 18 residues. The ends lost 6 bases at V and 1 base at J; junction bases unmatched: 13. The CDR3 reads CASSPRMRAGGNTGELFF. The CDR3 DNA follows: TGTGCCAGTAGCCCCCGGATGAGGGCGGGAGGGAACACCGGGGAGCTGTTTTTT.

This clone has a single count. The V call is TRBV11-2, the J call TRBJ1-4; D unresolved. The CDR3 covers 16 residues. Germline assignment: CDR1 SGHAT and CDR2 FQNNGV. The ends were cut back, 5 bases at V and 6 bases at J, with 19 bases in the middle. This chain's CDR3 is CASSLQPLLRDEKLFF. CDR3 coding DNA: TGTGCCAGCAGCCTACAGCCCCTCCTCCGTGATGAAAAACTGTTTTTT. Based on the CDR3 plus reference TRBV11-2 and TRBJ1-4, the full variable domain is EAGVAQSPRYKIIEKRQSVAFWCNPISGHATLYWYQQILGQGPKLLIQFQNNGVVDDSQLPKDRFSAERLKGVDSTLKIQPAKLEDSAVYLCASSLQPLLRDEKLFFGSGTQLSVL.

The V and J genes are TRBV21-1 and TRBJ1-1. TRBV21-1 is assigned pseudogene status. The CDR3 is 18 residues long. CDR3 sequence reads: CASSKVEGVVRTNTEAFF. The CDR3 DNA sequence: TGTGCCAGCAGCAAAGTGGAGGGGGTGGTCCGGACGAACACTGAAGCTTTCTTT.

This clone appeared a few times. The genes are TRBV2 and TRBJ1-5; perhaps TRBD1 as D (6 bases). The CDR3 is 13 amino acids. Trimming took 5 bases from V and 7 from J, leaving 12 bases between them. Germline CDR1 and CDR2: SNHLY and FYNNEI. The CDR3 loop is CASSQDSNQPQHF. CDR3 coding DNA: TGTGCCAGCAGTCAGGACAGTAACCAGCCCCAGCATTTT.

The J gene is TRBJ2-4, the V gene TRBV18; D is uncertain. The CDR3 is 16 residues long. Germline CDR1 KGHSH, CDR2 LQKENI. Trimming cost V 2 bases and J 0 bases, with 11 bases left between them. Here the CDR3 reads CASSPISGVAKNIQYF. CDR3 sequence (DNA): TGTGCCAGCTCACCAATCTCTGGGGTAGCCAAAAACATTCAGTACTTC.

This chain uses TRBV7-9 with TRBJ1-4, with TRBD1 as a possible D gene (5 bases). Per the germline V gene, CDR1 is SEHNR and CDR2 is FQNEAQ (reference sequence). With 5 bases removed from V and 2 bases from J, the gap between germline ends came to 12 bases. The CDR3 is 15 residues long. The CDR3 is CASSLGGGTNEKLFF. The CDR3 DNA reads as TGTGCCAGCAGCCTAGGTGGGGGTACTAATGAAAAACTGTTTTTT.

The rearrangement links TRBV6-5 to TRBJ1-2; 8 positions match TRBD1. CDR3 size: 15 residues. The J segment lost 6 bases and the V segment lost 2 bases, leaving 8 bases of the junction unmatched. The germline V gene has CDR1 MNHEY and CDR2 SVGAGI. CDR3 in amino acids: CASSYLTGGRDGYTF. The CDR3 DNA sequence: TGTGCCAGCAGTTACCTAACAGGGGGAAGGGATGGCTACACCTTC.